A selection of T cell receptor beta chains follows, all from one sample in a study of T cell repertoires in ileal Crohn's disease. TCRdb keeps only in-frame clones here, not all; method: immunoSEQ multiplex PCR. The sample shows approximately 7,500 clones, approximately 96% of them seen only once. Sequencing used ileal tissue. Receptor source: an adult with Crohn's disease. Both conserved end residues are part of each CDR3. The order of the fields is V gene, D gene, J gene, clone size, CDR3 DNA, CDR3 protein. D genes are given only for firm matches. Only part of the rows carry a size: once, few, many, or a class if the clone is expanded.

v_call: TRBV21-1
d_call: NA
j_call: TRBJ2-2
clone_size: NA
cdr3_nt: TGTGCCAGTGTGACAGGCTACACCGGGGAGCTGTTTTTT
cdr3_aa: CASVTGYTGELFF

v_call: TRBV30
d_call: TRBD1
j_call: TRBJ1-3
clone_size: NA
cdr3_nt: TGTGCCTGGAGTCGACAGGGACTTGGAAACACCATATATTTT
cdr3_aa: CAWSRQGLGNTIYF

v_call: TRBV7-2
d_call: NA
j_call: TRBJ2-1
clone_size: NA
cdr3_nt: TGTGCCAGCAGCTCAGGGGCATGGGGTCTCAATGAGCAGTTCTTC
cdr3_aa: CASSSGAWGLNEQFF

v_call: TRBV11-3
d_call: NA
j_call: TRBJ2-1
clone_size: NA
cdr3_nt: TGTGCCAGCAGCTTGGGCAGCTCCTACAATGAGCAGTTCTTC
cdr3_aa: CASSLGSSYNEQFF

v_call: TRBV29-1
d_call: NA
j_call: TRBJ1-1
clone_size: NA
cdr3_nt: TGCAGCGTTGATTCAGTCAACACTGAAGCTTTCTTT
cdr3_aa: CSVDSVNTEAFF

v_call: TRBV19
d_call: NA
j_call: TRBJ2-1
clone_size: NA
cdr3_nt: TGTGCCAGTAGTATCCCAGGGAGGCATGAGCAGTTCTTC
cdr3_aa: CASSIPGRHEQFF

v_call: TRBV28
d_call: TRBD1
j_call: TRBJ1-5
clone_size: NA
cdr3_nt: TGTGCCAGCAGCGGGCCGACAGGGCAAAATCAGCCCCAGCATTTT
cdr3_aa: CASSGPTGQNQPQHF

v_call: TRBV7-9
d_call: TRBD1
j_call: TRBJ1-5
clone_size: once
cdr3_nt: TGTGCCAGCAGCTTAGGGACAGGTTCTAGCAATCAGCCCCAGCATTTT
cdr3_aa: CASSLGTGSSNQPQHF

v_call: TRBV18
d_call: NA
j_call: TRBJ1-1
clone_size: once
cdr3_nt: TGTGCCAGCTCACCACAGGGGAGGGACACTGAAGCTTTCTTT
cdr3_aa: CASSPQGRDTEAFF

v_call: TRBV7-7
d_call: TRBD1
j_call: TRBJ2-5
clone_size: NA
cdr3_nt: TGTGCCAGCAGCCAGGATTTTGGGACAGGCGGGAAGACCCAGTACTTC
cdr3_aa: CASSQDFGTGGKTQYF

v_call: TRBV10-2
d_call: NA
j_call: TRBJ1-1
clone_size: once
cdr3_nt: TGCGCCAGCACTGTATCCGTCCTGGCCACTGAAGCTTTCTTT
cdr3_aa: CASTVSVLATEAFF

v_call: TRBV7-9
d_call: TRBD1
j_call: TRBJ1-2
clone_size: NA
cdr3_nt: TGTGCCAGCAGCCAGATAGGGGGACAGGGGATTGAGACCTTC
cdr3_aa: CASSQIGGQGIETF

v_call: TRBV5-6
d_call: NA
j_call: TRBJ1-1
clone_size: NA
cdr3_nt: NA
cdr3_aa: CASSTSGGTEAFF

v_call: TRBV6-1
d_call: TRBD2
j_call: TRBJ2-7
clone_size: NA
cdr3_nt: TGTGCCAGCAGTGCGGGGGGTGCAGGTACCTACGAGCAGTACTTC
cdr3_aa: CASSAGGAGTYEQYF

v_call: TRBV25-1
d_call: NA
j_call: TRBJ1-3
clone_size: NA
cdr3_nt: TGTGCCAGCAGACTTAGCTCTGGAAACACCATATATTTT
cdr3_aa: CASRLSSGNTIYF

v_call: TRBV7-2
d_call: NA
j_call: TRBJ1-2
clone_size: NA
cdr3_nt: TGTGCCAGCAGCTTTCAAGTGGGTGGGGAGGAGTTCTACACCTTC
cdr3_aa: CASSFQVGGEEFYTF

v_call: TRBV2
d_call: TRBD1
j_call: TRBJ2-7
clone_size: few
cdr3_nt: TGTGCCAGCATGGACAGGGGGCTGAGCGAGCAGTACTTC
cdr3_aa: CASMDRGLSEQYF

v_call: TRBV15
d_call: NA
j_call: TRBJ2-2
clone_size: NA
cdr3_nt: TGTGCCACCAGCAGAGATCCCAGGGCCACCGGGGAGCTGTTTTTT
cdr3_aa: CATSRDPRATGELFF

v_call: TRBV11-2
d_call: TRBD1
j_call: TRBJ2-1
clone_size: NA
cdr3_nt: TGTGCCAGCAGCTTATCTCGAACCGGGACAGGGAACTACAATGAGCAGTTCTTC
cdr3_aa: CASSLSRTGTGNYNEQFF

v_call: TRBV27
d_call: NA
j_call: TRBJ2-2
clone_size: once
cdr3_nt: TGTGCCAGCAGGGACTGGGGAACCGGGGAGCTGTTTTTT
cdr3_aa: CASRDWGTGELFF

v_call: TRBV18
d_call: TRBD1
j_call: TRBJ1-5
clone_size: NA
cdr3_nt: TGTGCCAGCTCCGATTCGACAGGGGGTAATCAGCCCCAGCATTTT
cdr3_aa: CASSDSTGGNQPQHF

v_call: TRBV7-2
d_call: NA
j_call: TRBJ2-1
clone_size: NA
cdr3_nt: TGTGCCAGCAGCTTAGCGCTTAGCTCCTACAATGAGCAGTTCTTC
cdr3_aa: CASSLALSSYNEQFF

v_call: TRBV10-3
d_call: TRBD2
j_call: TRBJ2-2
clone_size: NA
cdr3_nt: TGTGCCATCAGTGAGTTGACTAGCGGGGCCGGGGAGCTGTTTTTT
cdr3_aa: CAISELTSGAGELFF

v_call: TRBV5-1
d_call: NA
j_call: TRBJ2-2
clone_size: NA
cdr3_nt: TGCGCCAGCAGCTTGGTATGGGGGGATAACCGGGGAGCTGTTTTT
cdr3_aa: CASSLVWGDNRGAVF

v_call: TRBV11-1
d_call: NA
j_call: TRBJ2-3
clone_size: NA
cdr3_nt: TGTGCCAGCAGCTTAATTGCGGGGGCCTTCACAGATACGCAGTATTTT
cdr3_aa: CASSLIAGAFTDTQYF

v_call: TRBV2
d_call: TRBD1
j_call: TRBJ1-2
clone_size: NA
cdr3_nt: TGTGCCAGCAGGGCGGGACAGTCATATGGCTACACCTTC
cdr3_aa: CASRAGQSYGYTF

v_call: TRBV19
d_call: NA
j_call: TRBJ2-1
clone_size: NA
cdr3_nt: TGTGCCAGTAGCCCCTTGAGGGAAGCAAGTCCGAACGCCGACAATGAGCAGTTCTTC
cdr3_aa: CASSPLREASPNADNEQFF

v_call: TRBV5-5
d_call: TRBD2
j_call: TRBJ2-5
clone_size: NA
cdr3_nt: TGTGCCAGCAGCGCCGGACTAGCGGGGGGGCAAGAGACCCAGTACTTC
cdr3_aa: CASSAGLAGGQETQYF

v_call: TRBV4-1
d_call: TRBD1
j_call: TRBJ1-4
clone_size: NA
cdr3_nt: TGCGCCAGCAGCCAAGACCTGCCGAGGACAGGGGTAGGAAAACTGTTTTTT
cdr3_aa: CASSQDLPRTGVGKLFF

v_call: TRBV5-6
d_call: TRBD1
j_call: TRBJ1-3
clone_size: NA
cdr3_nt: TGTGCCAGCAGCTGGACCGGGACAGGGGGCGCCCGGGGAAACACCATATATTTT
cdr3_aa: CASSWTGTGGARGNTIYF

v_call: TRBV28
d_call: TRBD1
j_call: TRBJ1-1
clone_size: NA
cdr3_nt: TGTGCCAGCAGTTTACTAAAGACAGGGGGATACACTGAAGCTTTCTTT
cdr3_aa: CASSLLKTGGYTEAFF

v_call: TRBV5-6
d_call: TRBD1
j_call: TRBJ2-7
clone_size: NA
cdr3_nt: TGTGCCAGCAGGCGGACAGGGGGGTCTCTCTACGAGCAGTACTTC
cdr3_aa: CASRRTGGSLYEQYF

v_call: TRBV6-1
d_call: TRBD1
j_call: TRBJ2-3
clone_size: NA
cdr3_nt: TGTGCCAGCACAAGGGGACAGAACACAGATACGCAGTATTTT
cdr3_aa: CASTRGQNTDTQYF

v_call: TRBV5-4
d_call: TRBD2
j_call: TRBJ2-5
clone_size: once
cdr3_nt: TGTGCCAGCAGCTACGGGGGGGCAGGAGAGACCCAGTACTTC
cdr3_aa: CASSYGGAGETQYF

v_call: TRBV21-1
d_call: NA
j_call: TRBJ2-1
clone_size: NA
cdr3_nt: TGTGCCAGCAGCAAATCTCCTTTCGACAATGAGCAGTTCTTC
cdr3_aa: CASSKSPFDNEQFF

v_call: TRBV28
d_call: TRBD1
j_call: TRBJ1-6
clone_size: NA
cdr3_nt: TGTGCCAGCAGTCTGTGGGACAGCCCAACCCTCCACTTT
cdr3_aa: CASSLWDSPTLHF

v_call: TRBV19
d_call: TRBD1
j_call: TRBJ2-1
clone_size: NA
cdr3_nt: TGTGCCAGTAGTATTGGGGGACAGGGGGACAATGAGCAGTTCTTC
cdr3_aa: CASSIGGQGDNEQFF

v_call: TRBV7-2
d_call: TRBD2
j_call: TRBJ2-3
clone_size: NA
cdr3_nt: TGTGCCAGCAGCTTCGCTAGCGGGGGGGGAAGCACAGATACGCAGTATTTT
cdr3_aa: CASSFASGGGSTDTQYF

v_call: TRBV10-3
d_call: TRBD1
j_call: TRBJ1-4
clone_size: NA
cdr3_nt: TGTGCCATCAGCCCACAGGGGGCGGAAGAAAAACTGTTTTTT
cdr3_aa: CAISPQGAEEKLFF

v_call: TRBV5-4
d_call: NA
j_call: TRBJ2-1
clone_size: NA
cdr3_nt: TGTGCCAGCAGCCCCCCGGGTGACAATGAGCAGTTCTTC
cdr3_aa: CASSPPGDNEQFF

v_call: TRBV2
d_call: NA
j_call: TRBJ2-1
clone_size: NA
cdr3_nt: TGTGCCAGCAACCGGGGCTCCTACAATGAGCAGTTCTTC
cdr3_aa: CASNRGSYNEQFF

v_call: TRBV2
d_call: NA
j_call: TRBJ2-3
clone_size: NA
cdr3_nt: TGTGCCAGCAGAACAGGGCTCCCAGATACGCAGTATTTT
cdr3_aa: CASRTGLPDTQYF

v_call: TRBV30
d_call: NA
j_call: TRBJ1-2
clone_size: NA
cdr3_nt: TGTGCCTTTTCGGGGACTGAACCCCCACCTTATGGCTACACCTTC
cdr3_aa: CAFSGTEPPPYGYTF

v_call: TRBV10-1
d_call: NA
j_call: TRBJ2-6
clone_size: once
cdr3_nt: TGCGCCAGCAGTGCACTCGCAAGATCAAGTCGGGCCAACGTCCTGACTTTC
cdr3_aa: CASSALARSSRANVLTF

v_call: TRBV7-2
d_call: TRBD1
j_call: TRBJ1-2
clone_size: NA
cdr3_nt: TGTGCCAGCAGCATGGGGACAGGGGGCAGCTATGGCTACACCTTC
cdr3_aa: CASSMGTGGSYGYTF

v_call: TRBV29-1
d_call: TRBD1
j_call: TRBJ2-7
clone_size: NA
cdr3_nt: TGCAGCTACCGGACAGGGAGCTACGAGCAGTACTTC
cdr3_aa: CSYRTGSYEQYF

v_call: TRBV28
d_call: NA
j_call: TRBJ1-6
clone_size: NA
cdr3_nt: TGTGCCAGCATCGGCGGGGGGTTTAGTGGAAATTCACCCCTCCACTTT
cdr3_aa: CASIGGGFSGNSPLHF

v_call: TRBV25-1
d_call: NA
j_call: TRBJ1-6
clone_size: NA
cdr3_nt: TGTGCCAGCAGCGAGGGGAGGGGGAGCTCACCCCTCCACTTT
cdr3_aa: CASSEGRGSSPLHF

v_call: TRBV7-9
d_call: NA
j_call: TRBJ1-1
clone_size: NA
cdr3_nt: TGTGCCAGCAGCTTATCCCTAGTCAACACTGAAGCTTTCTTT
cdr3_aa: CASSLSLVNTEAFF

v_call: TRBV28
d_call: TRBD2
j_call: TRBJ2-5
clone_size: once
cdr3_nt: TGTGCCAGCAGTCTAGCTAGCGGGGGGGCCATAAAGACCCAGTACTTC
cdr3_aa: CASSLASGGAIKTQYF

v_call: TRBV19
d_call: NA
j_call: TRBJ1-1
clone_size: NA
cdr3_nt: TGTGCCAGTATGAACAGAAACCCAATACAAAACACTGAAGCTTTCTTT
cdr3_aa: CASMNRNPIQNTEAFF

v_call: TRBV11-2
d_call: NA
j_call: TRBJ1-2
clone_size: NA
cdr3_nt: TGTGCCAGCAGCCCCCGGGAGGGTTTGGGAGGCTACACCTTC
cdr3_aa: CASSPREGLGGYTF

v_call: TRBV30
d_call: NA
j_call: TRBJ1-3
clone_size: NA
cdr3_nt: TGTGCCTGGAGTGTCAGGGATGGGTCTGGAAACACCATATATTTT
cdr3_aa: CAWSVRDGSGNTIYF

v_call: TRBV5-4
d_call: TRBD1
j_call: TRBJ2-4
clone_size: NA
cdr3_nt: TGTGCCAGCAGGGAAGACAGGGACCTAAACATTCAGTACTTC
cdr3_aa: CASREDRDLNIQYF

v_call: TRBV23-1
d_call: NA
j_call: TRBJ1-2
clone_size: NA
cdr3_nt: TGCGCCAGCAGTCAATTTAGGGGTTTTAACTATGGCTACACCTTC
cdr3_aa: CASSQFRGFNYGYTF